In its sample, the clone carrying this T cell receptor beta chain was seen a few times. The data were taken from a study of blood T cell repertoires in COVID-19. Sequencing used immunoSEQ multiplex PCR; TCRdb keeps in-frame clones, though not all of them. The sample lists 250,000 to 350,000 clones, more than 80% seen once, with 2% to 2.5% in the top ten. The clonotype comes from a woman between 18 and 29 years old who had recovered from COVID-19. The material sequenced was PBMCs or T cells enriched from blood (not recorded which).

CDR3 protein: CASSSGLAAVLYNEQFF. In DNA form, the CDR3 reads TGCGCCAGCAGCTCGGGACTAGCGGCTGTCCTCTACAATGAGCAGTTCTTC. The V and J genes are TRBV5-1 and TRBJ2-1, with 11 bases matching TRBD2. Trimming cost V 3 bases and J 3 bases; bases outside gene matches: 8. This CDR3 is 17 amino acids long. Germline loops: CDR1 SGHRS, CDR2 YFSETQ.